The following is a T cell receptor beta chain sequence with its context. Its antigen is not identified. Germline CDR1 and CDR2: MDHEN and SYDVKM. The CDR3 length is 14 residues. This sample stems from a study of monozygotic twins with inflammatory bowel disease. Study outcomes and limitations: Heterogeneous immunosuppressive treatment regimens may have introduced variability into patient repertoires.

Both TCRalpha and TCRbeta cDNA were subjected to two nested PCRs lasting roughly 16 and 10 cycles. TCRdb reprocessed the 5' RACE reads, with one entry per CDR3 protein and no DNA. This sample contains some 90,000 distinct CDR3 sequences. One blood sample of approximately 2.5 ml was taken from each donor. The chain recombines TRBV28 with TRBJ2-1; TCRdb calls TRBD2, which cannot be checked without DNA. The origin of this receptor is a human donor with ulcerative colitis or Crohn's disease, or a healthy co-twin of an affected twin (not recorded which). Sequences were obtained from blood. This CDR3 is CASSFSGGYNEQFF.